A single TCR beta chain is shown here with its context. Its target antigen remains unknown. Within one base of it there is no much larger clone, and no base qualities were kept. The entry originates in a study of lymphopenia after photon versus proton radiotherapy (dated by TCRdb to the late 2010s). Study-level background: The study compared the immunological effects of photon versus proton radiation therapy in patients with gastrointestinal tumors who developed high-grade lymphopenia. A cohort of around 18 patients with gastrointestinal tumors who received either photon or proton therapy and subsequently developed lymphopenia was included. The goal of the study was to characterize the differences between the two radiation modalities in how they affect the immune system. Beyond this particular receptor, the publication reports: Relative stability during treatment was observed in proton-treated patients, whereas loss of naive T cells and TCR diversity and gain of effector/memory populations were observed in photon-treated patients. After the lymphocyte count nadir, photon-treated repertoires showed oligoclonal expansion, especially of CD8+ Temra cells, which drove the drop in diversity. Across the cohort, a larger post-nadir drop in TCR diversity was inversely correlated with overall survival time among patients who died. The survival association was examined only in patients who died, and the authors described better survival with proton therapy as a possibility, not as a demonstrated result.

Spanning cysteine to phenylalanine, the CDR3 consists of 14 amino acids. The sequence is cut down to CDR3 DNA, 42 bases in frame from base 1. The V end loses 7 bases and the J end loses 7 bases, and a stretch of 17 bases separates them. To prepare the library, the immunoSEQ multiplex PCR assay was applied. Alongside multiparametric flow cytometry, deep sequencing of rearranged TCR beta loci was used to profile the T cell repertoires. Here the immuneACCESS table is served through TCRdb, limited to in-frame sequences with V and J called. Missing clones are a known gap in these copies; in checked studies unresolved V genes cover under half, and the rest lacks a known reason. This sample is represented by roughly 67,000 clones; roughly 91% of them were singletons. The biggest ten clones account for about 2.6% of the sample.

The origin of this receptor is a woman between 65 and 79 years old with pancreatic cancer. Material: peripheral blood, obtained from a patient treated with photon-based radiotherapy. This chain is built from TRBV23-1 and TRBJ1-5; TRBD1 is possibly the D segment (6 matching bases). TRBV23-1 is known as an ORF, though its function is uncertain. The CDR3 loop reads CASTLDRWNQPQHF. The DNA sequence is as follows: TGCGCCAGCACACTAGACAGGTGGAACCAGCCCCAGCATTTT.